This is a list of T cell receptor beta chains from one sample in a study of T cell responses to AZD1222 COVID-19 vaccine. Profiling relied on immunoSEQ multiplex PCR, and the TCRdb table lists in-frame clones only, not all of them. The repertoire holds 100,000 to 140,000 clones, with about 85% as singletons. The specimen was peripheral blood, collected 28 days after the second AZD1222 dose. These receptor sequences come from an adult who received the AZD1222 COVID-19 vaccine. Each CDR3 is given with its conserved first and last residue. A D gene is named only where the DNA matches it firmly. Rows may omit the clone size; those that give it use once, few, many or a size class.

j_call clone_size d_call v_call cdr3_length cdr3_nt cdr3_aa
TRBJ1-2 NA NA TRBV18 14 TGTGCCAGCTCACCCCCGGAAGCTAACTATGGCTACACCTTC CASSPPEANYGYTF
TRBJ2-7 NA NA TRBV18 11 TGTGCCAGCTCGCCGGGGTTTGAGGTGCACTTC CASSPGFEVHF
TRBJ2-2 NA NA TRBV7-9 14 TGTGCCAGCGCCGGGGAGACGAACACCGGGGAGCTGTTTTTT CASAGETNTGELFF
TRBJ1-6 NA TRBD1 TRBV19 15 TGTGCCAGTAGGATGGGGGACAGGACGAATTCACCCCTCCACTTT CASRMGDRTNSPLHF
TRBJ1-5 NA NA TRBV7-2 14 TGTGCCAGCAGCTTTACAGGGTCAGGCCAGCCCCAGCATTTT CASSFTGSGQPQHF
TRBJ2-1 NA TRBD2 TRBV7-6 17 TGTGCCAGCAGCTTAGCGGCGGGGGGGCCCGGCTACAATGAGCAGTTCTTC CASSLAAGGPGYNEQFF
TRBJ2-3 NA TRBD2 TRBV2 16 TGTGCCAGCAGTGGACAACTAGCGGGGGGTCGGGATACGCAGTATTTT CASSGQLAGGRDTQYF
TRBJ1-2 NA NA TRBV5-1 13 TGCGCCAGCAGCTTGGAACAGGGCGGAGGCTACACCTTC CASSLEQGGGYTF
TRBJ1-4 NA NA TRBV7-2 17 TGTGCCAGCAGCTTAGGCGTCAGGGCCGGTGGCGATGAAAAACTGTTTTTT CASSLGVRAGGDEKLFF
TRBJ1-5 few NA TRBV7-3 13 TGTGCCAGCAGCTTTGGCGGGGGCCAGCCCCAGCATTTT CASSFGGGQPQHF
TRBJ2-5 NA NA TRBV11-1 13 TGTGCCAGCAGCTTTAGTGAGAAAGAGACCCAGTACTTC CASSFSEKETQYF
TRBJ2-7 NA TRBD1 TRBV6-2/TRBV6-3 16 TGTGCCAGCAGTTTCAATTCCGGGACAGGCGACTACGAGCAGTACTTC CASSFNSGTGDYEQYF
TRBJ2-1 NA NA TRBV6-4 14 TGTGCCAGCAGTGACCGGGCCAGAGGTGATGAGCAGTTCTTC CASSDRARGDEQFF
TRBJ2-1 NA TRBD2 TRBV5-4 16 TGTGCCAGCAGCGCCTACACTAGCGGATATTCCAATGAGCAGTTCTTC CASSAYTSGYSNEQFF
TRBJ2-7 NA NA TRBV2 12 TGTGCCAGCAGGACAGGAGGTGGCGAGCAGTACTTC CASRTGGGEQYF
TRBJ2-7 few NA TRBV7-9 15 TGTGCCAGCAGCTCAACCGGGACGGTGGCCTACGAGCAGTACTTC CASSSTGTVAYEQYF
TRBJ1-1 once NA TRBV19 13 TGTGCCTCTAGGGTGGAGATGAACACTGAAGCTTTCTTT CASRVEMNTEAFF
TRBJ2-3 NA NA TRBV7-2 14 TGTGCCAGCAGCTCCAGTGGGGGCACAGATACGCAGTATTTT CASSSSGGTDTQYF
TRBJ2-2 NA NA TRBV5-4 13 TGTGCCAGCAGCCGATGGTCCACCGGGGAGCTGTTTTTT CASSRWSTGELFF
TRBJ2-7 NA TRBD1 TRBV28 13 TGTGCCAGTCGGACAGGGGGCTCTCCCGAGCAGTACTTC CASRTGGSPEQYF
TRBJ1-4 NA NA TRBV29-1 11 TGCAGCGTTCTGAGTGGCCAGAAACTGTTTTTT CSVLSGQKLFF
TRBJ2-3 NA NA TRBV30 15 TGTGCCTGGAGTGAAGAGACTAGACTAGCAGATACGCAGTATTTT CAWSEETRLADTQYF
TRBJ1-6 NA NA TRBV5-1 14 TGCGCCAGCAGTCCCGAAGTCCTACAATCACCCCTCCACTTT CASSPEVLQSPLHF
TRBJ1-2 NA NA TRBV6-1 15 TGTGCCAGCAGTGAGTGGCAGGCTACTAACTATGGCTACACCTTC CASSEWQATNYGYTF
TRBJ2-7 NA NA TRBV27 16 TGTGCCAGCAGTCCCCGCAGCCTCCAGGGGCCCTACGAGCAGTACTTC CASSPRSLQGPYEQYF
TRBJ2-1 NA TRBD2 TRBV19 16 TGTGCCAGTAGTATAAAAGCGGGGGGGCACTACAATGAGCAGTTCTTC CASSIKAGGHYNEQFF
TRBJ1-1 few NA TRBV4-1 14 TGCGCCAGCAGCCATGACTCCGAGGGGTCTGAAGCTTTCTTT CASSHDSEGSEAFF
TRBJ2-7 NA TRBD2 TRBV20-1 15 TGCAGTGCTAGTCCCTCCGGGACTAGCAGTTACGAGCAGTACTTC CSASPSGTSSYEQYF
TRBJ1-6 NA NA TRBV6-4 13 TGTGCCAGCAGTGGGACAATTTCTTCACCCCTCCACTTT CASSGTISSPLHF
TRBJ1-1 NA NA TRBV10-3 14 TGTGCCATCAGTGCCAGGGCAGACGATACTGAAGCTTTCTTT CAISARADDTEAFF
TRBJ1-2 NA TRBD1 TRBV19 20 TGTGCCAGTAGTATTAGGGGACAGGGGAGTGTTCTACAGGCTAACTATGGCTACACCTTC CASSIRGQGSVLQANYGYTF
TRBJ2-1 once NA TRBV7-9 13 TGTGCCAGCAGCTTGGGTCTCTACAATGAGCAGTTCTTC CASSLGLYNEQFF
TRBJ2-3 NA NA TRBV10-3 15 TGTGCCATCAGTGTGGGGTTAGCGAGTGCAGATACGCAGTATTTT CAISVGLASADTQYF
TRBJ1-5 NA TRBD1 TRBV7-2 15 TGTGCCAGCAGCTTAGACGGACAGGGAAACCAGCCCCAGCATTTT CASSLDGQGNQPQHF
TRBJ1-2 NA NA TRBV30 14 TGTGCCTGGAGTGTCAGTAGTCAATCTTATGGCTACACCTTC CAWSVSSQSYGYTF
TRBJ2-7 NA TRBD1 TRBV7-2 14 TGTGCCAGCAGCTCGCCGGGACAGGGGCACGAGCAGTACTTC CASSSPGQGHEQYF
TRBJ2-3 NA NA TRBV4-2 15 TGTGCCAGCAGCCAAGATCGAGGGGCGGAAGATACGCAGTATTTT CASSQDRGAEDTQYF
TRBJ2-2 NA TRBD1 TRBV25-1 15 TGTGCCAGCAGTGAAAGGAGACAGGGGAACGGGGAGCTGTTTTTT CASSERRQGNGELFF
TRBJ2-3 NA NA TRBV7-2 16 TGTGCCAGCAGCTCCCTTAACACCCCAAACCCGAATACGCAGTATTTT CASSSLNTPNPNTQYF
TRBJ2-7 once NA TRBV6-7 12 TGTGCCAGCAGTTCACAGGGTTGCGAGCAGTACTTC CASSSQGCEQYF
TRBJ1-2 NA NA TRBV29-1 10 TGCAGCGTTGATCCGTATGGCTACACCTTC CSVDPYGYTF
TRBJ2-2 NA NA TRBV6-1 14 TGTGCCAGCAGGGATGGGGGCCGCACCGGGGAGCTGTTTTTT CASRDGGRTGELFF
TRBJ2-2 once NA TRBV9 15 TGTGCCAGCAGCGTAGGGACAGACAACACCGGGGAGCTGTTTTTT CASSVGTDNTGELFF
TRBJ1-6 NA NA TRBV7-9 13 TGTGCCAGCAGCTTGGTGGAAAATTCACCCCTCCACTTT CASSLVENSPLHF
TRBJ2-7 once TRBD2 TRBV29-1 14 TGCAGCGTTGAGGGGAGGGCAACGGCCTACGAGCAGTACTTC CSVEGRATAYEQYF
TRBJ1-1 NA NA TRBV19 13 TGTGCCAGTAGTTCCACCTGGACGGGTGAAGCTTTCTTT CASSSTWTGEAFF
TRBJ1-4 NA NA TRBV21-1 16 TGTGCCAGCAGCAAAGGGGGTACTGGAACTAATGAAAAACTGTTTTTT CASSKGGTGTNEKLFF
TRBJ1-4 NA TRBD1 TRBV5-1 15 TGCGCCAGCAGCGGACAGGGACAGGAGAATGAAAAACTGTTTTTT CASSGQGQENEKLFF
TRBJ2-5 NA TRBD2 TRBV9 15 TGTGCCAGCAGCGTACTAGCGGGGAGCCAAGAGACCCAGTACTTC CASSVLAGSQETQYF
TRBJ2-3 NA NA TRBV3-1/TRBV3-2 14 TGTGCCAGCAGCCAAGGGGGTCCGGCAGATACGCAGTATTTT CASSQGGPADTQYF
TRBJ2-3 once TRBD1 TRBV6-5 15 TGTGCCAGCAGACCACCGGGACAGGGCAAAGATACGCAGTATTTT CASRPPGQGKDTQYF
TRBJ2-2 NA TRBD1 TRBV19 15 TGTGCCAGTAGTAGAGACAGGGTTGGCACCGGGGAGCTGTTTTTT CASSRDRVGTGELFF
TRBJ2-7 NA NA TRBV7-3 13 TGTGCCAGCAGCCTCGGAGGTGTGGCAGAGCAGTACTTC CASSLGGVAEQYF
TRBJ1-2 NA NA TRBV11-2 13 TGTGCCAGCAGCTTCCAGGAGTGGAGTGGCTACACCTTC CASSFQEWSGYTF
TRBJ1-1 NA NA TRBV10-3 14 TGTGCCATCAGTGCGGGCGGGGTGAACACTGAAGCTTTCTTT CAISAGGVNTEAFF